A single TCR beta chain is shown here with its context. Its target is not known. Other DNA sequences within the sample encode an identical CDR3. The record originates from a study of cytomegalovirus exposure and HLA in healthy donors. PCR employed 60 Vbeta and 13 Jbeta primers. The assay was immunoSEQ multiplex PCR, and TCRdb's table has in-frame clones only and misses some. Of more than 200,000 clones listed, about 80% are singletons. Among the donors, all were healthy bone marrow donors. Findings of the study overall: CMV antigen specificity was confirmed in vitro for a few CMV-associated chains. Trimming of TCR beta V- and J-genes showed a link, identified in a later analysis, to a missense DCLRE1C variant.

Germline CDR1 reads SGHRS; CDR2 reads YFSETQ. V was pared by 0 bases and J by 5 bases, with 8 bases between. The CDR3 sequence is 14 residues long. Material: PBMCs. The receptor's source is a man in his late teens or twenties in good health and CMV-seronegative. The chain joins TRBV5-1 to TRBJ1-4; D ambiguous. CDR3 in amino acids: CASSLGGGNEKLFF. The CDR3 bases are TGCGCCAGCAGCTTGGGTGGAGGCAATGAAAAACTGTTTTTT.